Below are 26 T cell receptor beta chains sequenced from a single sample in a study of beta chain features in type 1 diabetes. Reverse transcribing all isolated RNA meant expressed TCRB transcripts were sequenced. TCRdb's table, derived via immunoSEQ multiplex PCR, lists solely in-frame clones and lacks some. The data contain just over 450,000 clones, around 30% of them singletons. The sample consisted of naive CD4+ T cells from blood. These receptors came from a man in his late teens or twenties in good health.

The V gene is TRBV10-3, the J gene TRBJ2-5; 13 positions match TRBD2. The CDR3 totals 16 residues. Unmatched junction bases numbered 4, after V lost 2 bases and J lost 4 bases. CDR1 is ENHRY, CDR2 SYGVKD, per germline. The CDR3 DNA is TGTGCCATCAGTGAGGGACTAGCGGGAGTGGGAGAGACCCAGTACTTC. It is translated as CAISEGLAGVGETQYF.

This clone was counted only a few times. CDR3 loop: CASSPRLARNEQFF. The CDR3 DNA follows: TGTGCCAGCTCACCCAGACTAGCGAGGAATGAGCAGTTCTTC. The V gene is TRBV18, the J gene TRBJ2-1; 8 bases agree with TRBD2. This CDR3 spans 14 amino acids. With V trimmed by 3 bases and J by 7 bases, 5 bases remained unmatched. Germline CDR1 reads KGHSH; CDR2 reads LQKENI.

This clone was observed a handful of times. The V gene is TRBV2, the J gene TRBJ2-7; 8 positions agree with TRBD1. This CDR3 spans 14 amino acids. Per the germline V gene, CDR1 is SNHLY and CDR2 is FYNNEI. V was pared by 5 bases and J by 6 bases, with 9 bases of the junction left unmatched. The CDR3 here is CASSLTGTGGEQYF. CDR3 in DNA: TGTGCCAGCAGTCTTACCGGGACAGGTGGCGAGCAGTACTTC.

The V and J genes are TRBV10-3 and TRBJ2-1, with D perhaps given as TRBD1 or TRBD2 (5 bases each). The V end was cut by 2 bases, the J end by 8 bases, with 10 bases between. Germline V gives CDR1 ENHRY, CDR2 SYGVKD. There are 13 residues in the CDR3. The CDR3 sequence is CAISEGGEDEQFF. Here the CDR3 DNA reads TGTGCCATCAGTGAGGGGGGAGAGGATGAGCAGTTCTTC.

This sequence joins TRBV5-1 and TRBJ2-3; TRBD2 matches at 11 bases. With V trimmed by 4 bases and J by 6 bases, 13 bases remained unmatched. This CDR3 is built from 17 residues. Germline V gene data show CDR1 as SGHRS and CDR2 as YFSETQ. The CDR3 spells CASSPWSSGRALDTQYF. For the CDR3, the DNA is TGCGCCAGCAGCCCCTGGAGTAGCGGGAGGGCCCTGGATACGCAGTATTTT.

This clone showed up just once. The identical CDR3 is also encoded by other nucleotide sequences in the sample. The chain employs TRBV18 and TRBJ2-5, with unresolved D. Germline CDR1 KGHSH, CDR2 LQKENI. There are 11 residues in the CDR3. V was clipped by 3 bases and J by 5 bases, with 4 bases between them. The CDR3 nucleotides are TGTGCCAGCTCACCCTGGGAGACCCAGTACTTC. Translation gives CASSPWETQYF.

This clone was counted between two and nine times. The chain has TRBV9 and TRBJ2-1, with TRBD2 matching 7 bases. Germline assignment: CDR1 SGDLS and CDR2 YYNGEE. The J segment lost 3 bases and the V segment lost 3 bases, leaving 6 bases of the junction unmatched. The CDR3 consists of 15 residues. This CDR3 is CASSGGSGFYNEQFF. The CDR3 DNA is TGTGCCAGCAGCGGTGGTAGCGGGTTCTACAATGAGCAGTTCTTC.

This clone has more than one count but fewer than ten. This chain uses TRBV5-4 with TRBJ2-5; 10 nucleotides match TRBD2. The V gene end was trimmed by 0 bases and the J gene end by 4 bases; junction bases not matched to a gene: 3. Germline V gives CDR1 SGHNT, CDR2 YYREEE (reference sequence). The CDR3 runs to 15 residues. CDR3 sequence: CASSLASGSRETQYF. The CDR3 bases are TGTGCCAGCAGCTTGGCTAGCGGGAGTCGAGAGACCCAGTACTTC.

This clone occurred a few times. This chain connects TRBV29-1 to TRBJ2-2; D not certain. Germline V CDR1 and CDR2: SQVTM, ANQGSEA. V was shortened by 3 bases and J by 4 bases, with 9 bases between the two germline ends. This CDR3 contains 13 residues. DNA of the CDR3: TGCAGCGTTGAGGTCAGGTCCACCGGGGAGCTGTTTTTT. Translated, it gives CSVEVRSTGELFF.

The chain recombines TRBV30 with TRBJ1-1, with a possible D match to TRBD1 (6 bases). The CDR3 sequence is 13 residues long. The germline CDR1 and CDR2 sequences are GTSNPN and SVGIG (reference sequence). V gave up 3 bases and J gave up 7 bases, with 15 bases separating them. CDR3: CAWRGTGTGEAFF. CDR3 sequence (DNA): TGTGCCTGGAGGGGAACAGGGACCGGTGAAGCTTTCTTT.

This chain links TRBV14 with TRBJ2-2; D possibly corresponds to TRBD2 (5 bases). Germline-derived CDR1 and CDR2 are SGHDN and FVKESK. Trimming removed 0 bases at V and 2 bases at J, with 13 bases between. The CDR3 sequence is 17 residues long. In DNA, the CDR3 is TGTGCCAGCAGCCAAGATCGGGGAACAGCTAACACCGGGGAGCTGTTTTTT. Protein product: CASSQDRGTANTGELFF.

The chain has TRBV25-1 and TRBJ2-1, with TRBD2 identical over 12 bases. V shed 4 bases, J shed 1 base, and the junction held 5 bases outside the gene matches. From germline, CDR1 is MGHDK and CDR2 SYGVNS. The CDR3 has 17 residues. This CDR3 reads CASSGLAGGTSYNEQFF. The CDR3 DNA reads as TGTGCCAGCAGTGGGCTAGCGGGAGGGACTTCCTACAATGAGCAGTTCTTC.

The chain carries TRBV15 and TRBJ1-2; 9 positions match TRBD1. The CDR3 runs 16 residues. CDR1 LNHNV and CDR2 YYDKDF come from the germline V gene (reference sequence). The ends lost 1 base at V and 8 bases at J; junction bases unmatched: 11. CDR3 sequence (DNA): TGTGCCACCAGCAGAGGGCTAACAGGGGGCGCTGGGGGCTACACCTTC. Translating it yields CATSRGLTGGAGGYTF.

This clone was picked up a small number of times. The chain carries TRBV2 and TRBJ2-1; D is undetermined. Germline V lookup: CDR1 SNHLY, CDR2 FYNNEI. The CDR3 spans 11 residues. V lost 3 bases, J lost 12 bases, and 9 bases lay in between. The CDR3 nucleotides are TGTGCCAGCAGTGATTTCCCGGCGCAGTTCTTC. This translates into CASSDFPAQFF. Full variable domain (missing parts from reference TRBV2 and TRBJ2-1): EPEVTQTPSHQVTQMGQEVILRCVPISNHLYFYWYRQILGQKVEFLVSFYNNEISEKSEIFDDQFSVERPDGSNFTLKIRSTKLEDSAMYFCASSDFPAQFFGPGTRLTVL.

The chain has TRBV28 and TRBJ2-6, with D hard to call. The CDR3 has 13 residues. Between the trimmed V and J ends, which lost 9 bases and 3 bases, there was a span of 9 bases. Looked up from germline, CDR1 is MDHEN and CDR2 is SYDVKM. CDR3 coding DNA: TGTGCCAGTCAGACCTTTGGGGCCAACGTCCTGACTTTC. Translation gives CASQTFGANVLTF.

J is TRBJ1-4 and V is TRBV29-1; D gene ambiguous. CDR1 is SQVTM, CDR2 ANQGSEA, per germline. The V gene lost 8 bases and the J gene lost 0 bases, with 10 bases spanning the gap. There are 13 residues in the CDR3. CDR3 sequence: CSCRAPTNEKLFF. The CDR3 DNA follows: TGCAGCTGTCGGGCACCAACTAATGAAAAACTGTTTTTT.

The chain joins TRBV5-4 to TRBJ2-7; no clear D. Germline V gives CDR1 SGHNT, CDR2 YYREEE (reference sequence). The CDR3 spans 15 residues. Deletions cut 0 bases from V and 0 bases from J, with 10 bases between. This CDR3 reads CASSLAGVSSYEQYF. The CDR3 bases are TGTGCCAGCAGCTTGGCCGGCGTCAGCTCCTACGAGCAGTACTTC.

The CDR3 here is CASSELGGSEQFF. The CDR3, as DNA: TGTGCCAGCAGTGAATTAGGGGGTAGTGAGCAGTTCTTC. The V gene is TRBV25-1, the J gene TRBJ2-1, with D perhaps matching TRBD1 (6 bases). Germline V gene data show CDR1 as MGHDK and CDR2 as SYGVNS. This CDR3 is 13 amino acids long. V shed 1 base and J shed 9 bases, with 10 bases lying between them.

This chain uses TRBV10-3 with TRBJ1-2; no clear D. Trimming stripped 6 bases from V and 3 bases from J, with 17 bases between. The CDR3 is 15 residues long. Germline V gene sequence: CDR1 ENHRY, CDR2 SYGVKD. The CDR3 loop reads CAISRSDTEDYGYTF. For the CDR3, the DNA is TGTGCCATCAGCCGTTCAGACACCGAGGACTATGGCTACACCTTC.

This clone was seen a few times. The CDR3 sequence: CSVQRGQGYTDTQYF. CDR3 sequence (DNA): TGCAGCGTCCAAAGGGGACAGGGGTACACAGATACGCAGTATTTT. The V call is TRBV29-1, the J call TRBJ2-3, with 10 nucleotides matching TRBD1. V shed 6 bases and J 2 bases; nucleotides not matched to a gene: 8. CDR3 length: 15 amino acids. Per germline, CDR1 SQVTM and CDR2 ANQGSEA.

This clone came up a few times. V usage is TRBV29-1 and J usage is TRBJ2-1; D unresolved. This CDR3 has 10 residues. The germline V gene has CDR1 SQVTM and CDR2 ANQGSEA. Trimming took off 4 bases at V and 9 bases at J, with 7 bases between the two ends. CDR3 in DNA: TGCAGCGTTGCCGCCGGTGAGCAGTTCTTC. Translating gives CSVAAGEQFF.

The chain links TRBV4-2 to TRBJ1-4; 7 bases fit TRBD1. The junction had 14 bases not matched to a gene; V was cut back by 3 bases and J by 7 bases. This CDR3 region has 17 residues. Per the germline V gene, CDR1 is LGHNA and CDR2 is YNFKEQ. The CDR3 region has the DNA TGTGCCAGCAGCCATGAGGGTGGCAGGGGGAATAGTGAAAAACTGTTTTTT. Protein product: CASSHEGGRGNSEKLFF.

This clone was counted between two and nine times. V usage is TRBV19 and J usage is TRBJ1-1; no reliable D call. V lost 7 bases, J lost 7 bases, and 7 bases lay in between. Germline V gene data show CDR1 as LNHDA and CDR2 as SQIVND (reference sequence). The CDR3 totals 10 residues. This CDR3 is CASTFGEAFF. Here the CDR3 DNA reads TGTGCCAGTACTTTTGGTGAAGCTTTCTTT.

The CDR3 protein is CASKSQGNDEQYF. Here the CDR3 DNA reads TGTGCCAGTAAGTCGCAGGGGAACGACGAGCAGTACTTC. This chain links TRBV19 with TRBJ2-7; maybe TRBD1 (6 bases). The ends were cut back, 7 bases at V and 5 bases at J, with 15 bases in the middle. Germline values: CDR1 LNHDA, CDR2 SQIVND (reference sequence). The CDR3 has 13 residues.

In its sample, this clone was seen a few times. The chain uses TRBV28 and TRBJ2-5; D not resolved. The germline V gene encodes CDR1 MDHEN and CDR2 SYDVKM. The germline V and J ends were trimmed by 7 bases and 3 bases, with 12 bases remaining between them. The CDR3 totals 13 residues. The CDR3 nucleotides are TGTGCCAGCATTCAAGCCAGAGAAGAGACCCAGTACTTC. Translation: CASIQAREETQYF.

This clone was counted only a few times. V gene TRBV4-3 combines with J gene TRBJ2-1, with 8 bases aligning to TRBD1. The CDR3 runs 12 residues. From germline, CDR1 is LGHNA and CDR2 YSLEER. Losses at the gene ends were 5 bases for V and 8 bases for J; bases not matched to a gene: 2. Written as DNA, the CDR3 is TGCGCCAGCAGCGGACAGGGCTATGAGCAGTTCTTC. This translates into CASSGQGYEQFF.